This T cell receptor (beta chain) stems from a study of long-term antiretroviral therapy in people with HIV. To note about this clone: Its antigen is unidentified.

Researchers report immunoSEQ v3.0 was run at survey level. The protocol was immunoSEQ multiplex PCR, while the TCRdb copy is restricted to in-frame clones and leaves out a portion. The data hold some 16,000 clones, with 65% to 85% observed a single time. General study results and limits: No data on ART adherence, viral resistance or therapy changes.

Germline-derived CDR1 and CDR2 are GTSNPN and SVGIG (reference sequence). The V and J ends lost 2 bases and 3 bases respectively, with 8 bases between them. The CDR3 is made up of 13 amino acids. J is TRBJ2-1 and V is TRBV30; no reliable D call. Sequenced material: unsorted PBMCs, taken 2.3 years after starting antiretroviral therapy. This TCR was recovered from a woman aged 40-49 years with HIV. CDR3: CAWSLNHYNEQFF. CDR3 DNA sequence: TGTGCCTGGAGTTTAAATCACTACAATGAGCAGTTCTTC.